Sequencing of this TCR beta chain was carried out in a study of post-analysis software for immune sequencing data. Background on the study: Multiple sclerosis in the patients followed relapsing-remitting, secondary progressive and progressive-relapsing courses. General study points: F measure grouped same-batch samples tightly together.

The TCR beta cDNA libraries contained unique molecular identifiers. TCRdb analysed the PCR reads with MiXCR anew, one entry per CDR3 protein. In the table there are more than 450,000 distinct CDR3 sequences, less than 40% of which are singletons. About this clonotype: Antigen unknown.

Source material: blood. The source is a girl between 2 and 17 years old with multiple sclerosis.

The DNA for the CDR3 is TGCGCCAGCACCCCTAGCGGGCTCTCCTACGAGCAGTACTTC. It yields the protein CASTPSGLSYEQYF. The chain is built from TRBV5-1 and TRBJ2-7; the match to TRBD2 covers 8 bases. After removal of 6 bases from V and 0 bases from J, the junction contained 5 bases not matched to a gene. Germline V gives CDR1 SGHRS, CDR2 YFSETQ. This CDR3 region has 14 residues.